This T cell receptor (beta chain) was observed in a study of shared clonotypes between healthy human individuals. General study findings and limits: Blood was the sole source, and tissue repertoires probably differ. The four-donor shared clonotypes exceeded non-shared clonotypes in generation probability, with non-shared ones scoring lower.

On this clone itself: Its antigen is unknown.

This table comes from immunoSEQ multiplex PCR, and its TCRdb copy is limited to in-frame clones, with some not included. This table has millions of clones, around 93% appearing once. The naive CD8 subset, CD45RO-negative cells positively selected for CCR7, excluded terminally differentiated effector memory CD45RA+ cells. J lost 6 bases, V lost 4 bases, and 5 bases had no gene match. The germline CDR1 and CDR2 sequences are MNHNS and SASEGT. The length of the CDR3 is 15 residues. The receptor comes from a man between 18 and 35 years old in good health. Some clones in this sample may be carry-over from other donors' samples. The sequenced sample consisted of naive CD8+ T cells from PBMCs. The chain couples TRBV6-1 to TRBJ2-2; 10 bases are shared with TRBD1. CDR3 protein: CASSAGTGVPGELFF. The CDR3 nucleotides read TGTGCCAGCAGTGCCGGGACAGGGGTCCCCGGGGAGCTGTTTTTT.